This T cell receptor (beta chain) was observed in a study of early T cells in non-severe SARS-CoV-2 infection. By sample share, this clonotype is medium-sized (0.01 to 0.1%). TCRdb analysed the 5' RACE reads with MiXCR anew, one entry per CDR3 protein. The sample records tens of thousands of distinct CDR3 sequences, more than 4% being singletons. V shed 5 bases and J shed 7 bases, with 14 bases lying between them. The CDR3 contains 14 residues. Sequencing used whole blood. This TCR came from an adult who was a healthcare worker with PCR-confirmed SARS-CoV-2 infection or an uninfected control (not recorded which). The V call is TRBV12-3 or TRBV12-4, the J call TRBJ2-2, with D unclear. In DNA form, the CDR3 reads TGTGCCAGCAGTCCAATGGGCATCGACGGGGAGCTGTTTTTT. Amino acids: CASSPMGIDGELFF.